These 5 T cell receptor beta chains came from one sample sequenced in a study of STAT5B mutations in CD4+ large granular lymphocyte leukemia. Sequencing was performed with immunoSEQ multiplex PCR; in TCRdb, only in-frame clones are kept and a portion is missing. Counted here are 30,000 to 40,000 clones, 76% occurring once; the ten biggest clones make up 7% to 9%. Sample: CD4+ T cells from blood buffy coats. The receptors come from a human donor in good health.

The V call is TRBV2, the J call TRBJ1-1; no clear D. Germline lookup yields CDR1 SNHLY and CDR2 FYNNEI. This CDR3 region has 13 residues. The germline V and J ends were trimmed by 7 bases and 2 bases, with 11 bases remaining between them. Here the CDR3 DNA reads TGTGCCAGCATCCTGGAAGGTAACACTGAAGCTTTCTTT. As protein: CASILEGNTEAFF. Full variable domain (outside the CDR3, taken from reference TRBV2 and TRBJ1-1): EPEVTQTPSHQVTQMGQEVILRCVPISNHLYFYWYRQILGQKVEFLVSFYNNEISEKSEIFDDQFSVERPDGSNFTLKIRSTKLEDSAMYFCASILEGNTEAFFGQGTRLTVV.

The gene calls are TRBV18 and TRBJ2-7, with TRBD2 matching over 13 bases. CDR1 is KGHSH, CDR2 LQKENI, per germline. Trimming removed 3 bases from V and 4 bases from J; junction bases left unmatched: 3. This CDR3 has 15 amino acids. The CDR3 region has the DNA TGTGCCAGCTCACCCGGGACTAGCGGGACATACGAGCAGTACTTC. This codes for CASSPGTSGTYEQYF.

The chain has TRBV19 and TRBJ2-1, with TRBD2 matching over 11 bases. Germline loops: CDR1 LNHDA, CDR2 SQIVND (reference sequence). J lost 3 bases, V lost 6 bases, and 4 bases had no gene match. CDR3 size: 15 residues. The CDR3 DNA is TGTGCCAGTAGCGACCTAGCGGGAGGCTACAATGAGCAGTTCTTC. Translated, it gives CASSDLAGGYNEQFF.

This chain links TRBV5-6 with TRBJ2-5; 13 bases match TRBD2. This CDR3 spans 17 amino acids. The V and J ends lost 1 base and 5 bases, in that order; junction bases with no gene match: 8. Germline CDR1 is SGHDT and CDR2 is YYEEEE. The CDR3 loop is CASSLNSGLAGMETQYF. CDR3 nucleotide sequence: TGTGCCAGCAGCTTGAATTCGGGACTAGCGGGAATGGAGACCCAGTACTTC. The full variable domain, in which reference TRBV5-6 and TRBJ2-5 provide the parts outside the CDR3, is DAGVTQSPTHLIKTRGQQVTLRCSPKSGHDTVSWYQQALGQGPQFIFQYYEEEERQRGNFPDRFSGHQFPNYSSELNVNALLLGDSALYLCASSLNSGLAGMETQYFGPGTRLLVL.

This chain uses TRBV7-9 with TRBJ2-1, with 7 bases matching TRBD1. Germline CDR1 and CDR2: SEHNR and FQNEAQ (reference sequence). The J segment lost 4 bases and the V segment lost 0 bases, leaving 6 bases of the junction unmatched. The CDR3 length is 16 residues. CDR3 sequence: CASSLAGTVFYNEQFF. The CDR3 DNA reads as TGTGCCAGCAGCTTAGCCGGGACAGTTTTTTACAATGAGCAGTTCTTC.